A selection of T cell receptor beta chains follows, all from one sample in a study of a mutant IDH1 vaccine in newly diagnosed glioma. These receptors are not linked to any known antigen. Profiled with immunoSEQ multiplex PCR; TCRdb holds only in-frame clones, not every one. The sample lists some 51,000 clones; about three quarters were seen once. Sequencing used PBMCs, obtained from a glioma patient whose treatment included an IDH1 peptide vaccine. The receptors originated from a man aged 45 to 65 with glioma. Each CDR3 is given without its conserved first and last residue. The order of the fields is J gene, V gene, CDR3 protein.

TRBJ2-1 | TRBV5-1 | ASSPASSYNEQF
TRBJ1-4 | TRBV5-6 | ASSFRGVNEKLF
TRBJ1-4 | TRBV5-1 | ASHPGHSNEKLF
TRBJ2-3 | TRBV6-5 | ASSGGFAQY
TRBJ2-1 | TRBV6-5 | ASRAGTSGRNEQF
TRBJ1-5 | TRBV19 | ASSDGSNQPQH
TRBJ2-2 | TRBV29-1 | SVDFSSEGGGELF
TRBJ2-3 | TRBV7-9 | ASSLERGGTDTQY
TRBJ2-1 | TRBV2 | ASDRSENEQF
TRBJ2-1 | TRBV30 | ALGPLGNEQF
TRBJ1-5 | TRBV27 | ASSSSTGVSNQPQH
TRBJ2-5 | TRBV30 | AWSRQGAKTQY
TRBJ2-6 | TRBV9 | ASSAGTDTRANVLT
TRBJ2-7 | TRBV7-9 | ASSLQLPGDEQY
TRBJ2-4 | TRBV11-2 | ASSVFVAGTENIQY
TRBJ2-7 | TRBV6-5 | ASSYSPLAGQREQY
TRBJ1-1 | TRBV7-9 | ASSVGGKAGFAEAF
TRBJ1-5 | TRBV7-2 | ASSPTGEIQPQH
TRBJ1-4 | TRBV7-9 | ASSLAGFRGTNEKLF